This T cell receptor (beta chain) was sequenced for a study of radiation and T cells in renal cell carcinoma. Some clones are missing from TCRdb's copy, which holds only in-frame ones; the method was immunoSEQ multiplex PCR. The sample contains roughly 150,000 clones, about nine tenths of which appear only once. Regarding the study as a whole: Without pretreatment biopsies, baseline tumor clonotype presence was undetermined. Top tumor clonotypes rose in blood 2 weeks post-radiation, then contracted.

About this clone itself: The antigen is not known.

Stated time point: baseline pretreatment blood. Treatment meaning: 15 Gy SBRT to primary tumor, nephrectomy 4 weeks later. Radiation-treated patients gave blood at baseline, week 2 and week 4. The patient's renal cell carcinoma had clear cell pathology. This clonotype originated in a woman in her sixties or seventies with renal cell carcinoma. The sequencing here drew on blood, taken from a patient whose treatment included radiotherapy and nephrectomy.

The DNA for the CDR3 is TGTGCCAGCAGCCAAGACGCTAGACACGGGGACAATGGCTACACCTTC. It is translated as CASSQDARHGDNGYTF. The chain joins TRBV4-2 to TRBJ1-2, with D perhaps TRBD1 (6 bases). Per the germline V gene, CDR1 is LGHNA and CDR2 is YNFKEQ. The V and J ends lost 0 bases and 6 bases respectively, with 17 bases between them. The CDR3 is 16 residues long.